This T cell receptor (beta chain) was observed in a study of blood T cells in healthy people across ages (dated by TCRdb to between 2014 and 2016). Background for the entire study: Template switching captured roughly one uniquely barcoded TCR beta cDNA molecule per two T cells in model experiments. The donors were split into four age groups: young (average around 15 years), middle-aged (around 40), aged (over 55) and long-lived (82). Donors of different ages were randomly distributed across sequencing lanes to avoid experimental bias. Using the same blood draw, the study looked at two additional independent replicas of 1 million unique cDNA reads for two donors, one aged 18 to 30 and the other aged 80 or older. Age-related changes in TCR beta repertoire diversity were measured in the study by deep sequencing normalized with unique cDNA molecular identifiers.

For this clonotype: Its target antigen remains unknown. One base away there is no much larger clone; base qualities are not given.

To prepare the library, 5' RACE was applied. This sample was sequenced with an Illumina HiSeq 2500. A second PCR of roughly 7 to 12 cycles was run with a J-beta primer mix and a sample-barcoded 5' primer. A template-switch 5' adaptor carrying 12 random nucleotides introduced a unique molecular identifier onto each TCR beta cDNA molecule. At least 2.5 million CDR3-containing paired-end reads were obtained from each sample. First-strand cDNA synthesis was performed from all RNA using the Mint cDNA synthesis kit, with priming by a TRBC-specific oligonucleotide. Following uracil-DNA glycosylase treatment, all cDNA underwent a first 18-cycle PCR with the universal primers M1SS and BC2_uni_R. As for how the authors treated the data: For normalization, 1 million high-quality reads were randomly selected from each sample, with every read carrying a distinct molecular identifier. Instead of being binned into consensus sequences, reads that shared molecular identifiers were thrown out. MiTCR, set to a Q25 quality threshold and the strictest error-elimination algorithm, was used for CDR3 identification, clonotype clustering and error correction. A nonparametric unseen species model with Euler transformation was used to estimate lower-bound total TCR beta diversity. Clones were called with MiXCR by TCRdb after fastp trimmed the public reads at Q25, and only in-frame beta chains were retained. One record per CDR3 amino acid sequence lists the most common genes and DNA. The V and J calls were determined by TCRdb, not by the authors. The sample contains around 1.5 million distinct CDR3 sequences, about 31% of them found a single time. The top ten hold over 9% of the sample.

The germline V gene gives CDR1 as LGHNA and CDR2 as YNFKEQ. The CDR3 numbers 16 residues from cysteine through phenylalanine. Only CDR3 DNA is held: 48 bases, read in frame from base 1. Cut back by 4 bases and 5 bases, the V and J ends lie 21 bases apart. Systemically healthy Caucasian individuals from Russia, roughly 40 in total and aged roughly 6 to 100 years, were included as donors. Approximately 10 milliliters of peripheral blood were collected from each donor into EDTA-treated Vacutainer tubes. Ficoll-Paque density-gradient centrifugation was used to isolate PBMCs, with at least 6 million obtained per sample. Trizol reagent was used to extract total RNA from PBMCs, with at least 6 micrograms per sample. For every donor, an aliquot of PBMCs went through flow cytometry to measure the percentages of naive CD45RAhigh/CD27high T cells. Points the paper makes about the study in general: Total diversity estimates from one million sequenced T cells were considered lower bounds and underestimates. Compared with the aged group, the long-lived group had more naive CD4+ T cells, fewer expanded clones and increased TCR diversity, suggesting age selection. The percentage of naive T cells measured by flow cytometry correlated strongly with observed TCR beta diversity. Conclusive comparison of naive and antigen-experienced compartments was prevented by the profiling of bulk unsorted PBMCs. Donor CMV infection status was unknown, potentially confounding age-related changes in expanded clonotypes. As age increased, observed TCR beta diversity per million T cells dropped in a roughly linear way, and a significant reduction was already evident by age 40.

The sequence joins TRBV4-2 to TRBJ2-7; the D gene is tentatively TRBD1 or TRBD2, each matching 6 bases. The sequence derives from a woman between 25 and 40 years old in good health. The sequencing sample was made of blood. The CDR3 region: CASSPLSFGGKDEQYF. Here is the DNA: TGTGCCAGCAGCCCCCTATCTTTCGGGGGCAAGGACGAGCAGTACTTC.